This T cell receptor beta chain was recovered during a study of shared clonotypes between healthy human individuals. Only in-frame clones appear in the TCRdb table, and some are missing; sequencing was by immunoSEQ multiplex PCR. This repertoire shows some 2,100,000 clones, approximately 94% found once; its top ten account for approximately 1.7%. Points from the study as a whole: Despite large depth, rarefaction showed incomplete sorted-subset sequencing. Clonotype sharing levels among donors were expected to vary with sequencing depth.

Concerning this clone itself: As yet, its antigen is unknown.

Positive CCR7 selection of CD45RO-negative cells yielded the naive CD8 cells, and terminally differentiated effector memory CD45RA+ cells were excluded. The donors were adults (healthy and HIV-negative) with no recent acute infections or vaccinations. Trimming cost V 7 bases and J 0 bases, with 7 bases left between them. The CDR3 runs 13 residues. The germline CDR1 and CDR2 sequences are MNHEY and SMNVEV (reference sequence). Source material: naive CD8+ T cells from PBMCs. The chain joins TRBV27 to TRBJ2-1, with D possibly matching TRBD2 (5 bases). This sequence originates from a man aged 18 to 30 in good health. Some clones in this sample may be carry-over from other donors' samples. The CDR3 spells CASMAGSYNEQFF. The CDR3 DNA reads as TGTGCCAGCATGGCGGGCTCCTACAATGAGCAGTTCTTC.